This record looks at one TCR beta chain sequence and its context. Its antigen remains unidentified. The PBMCs studied were ones that came from 8.5 to 10 ml fresh peripheral blood. This CDR3 region has 18 residues. Germline V gene data show CDR1 as MGHRA and CDR2 as YSYEKL. V lost 0 bases, J lost 5 bases, and 22 bases lay in between. The data stem from a study of T cells in Graves' hyperthyroidism and ophthalmopathy. About the research overall: Peripheral blood collection took place at initial diagnosis, before any treatment. The study, taken as a whole, reports: Blood also showed most of the thyroid clonotypes that were expanded above 0.001. Stable hyperthyroidism was told apart from ophthalmopathy by a model built on 13 V-J features.

RNA transcripts served as the template for amplifying TCR beta CDR3 regions. HTBI primers were employed in a first-round RT-PCR of the TCR CDR3. TCRdb processed the multiplex PCR reads anew with MiXCR; each CDR3 protein has one entry. This sample has hundreds of thousands of distinct CDR3 sequences; roughly 15% occur once, and the top ten carry about 4%. The TCR was taken from a woman between 35 and 50 years old with Graves' ophthalmopathy. Sequencing input: blood. The chain carries TRBV4-1 and TRBJ1-2; possibly TRBD1 for D (6 bases). Here the CDR3 reads CASSQEPGSPGGAYGYTF. For the CDR3, the DNA is TGCGCCAGCAGCCAAGAGCCGGGGAGTCCCGGGGGGGCGTATGGCTACACCTTC.